The rows below give T cell receptor beta chains drawn from one sample of a study of cytomegalovirus exposure and HLA in healthy donors. Produced via immunoSEQ multiplex PCR; TCRdb's table is partial and in-frame only. This table holds approximately 100,000 clones, under 90% found once. The sample comprised PBMCs. Receptors originate from a woman under 40 in good health and CMV-seronegative. Both conserved end residues are part of each CDR3. A D gene is named only where the DNA matches it firmly. Clone size is given for some rows only: seen once, a few or many times, or a class if the clone is expanded.

j_gene | v_gene | d_gene | abundance | CDR3aa | CDR3nt
TRBJ2-7 | TRBV28 | NA | NA | CASSGYRYEQYF | TGTGCCAGCAGTGGATACAGGTACGAGCAGTACTTC
TRBJ2-1 | TRBV28 | NA | once | CATETGGAYNEQFF | TGTGCCACCGAGACAGGTGGAGCATACAATGAGCAGTTCTTC
TRBJ1-2 | TRBV7-9 | TRBD1 | few | CASSLNHRPGQIYGYTF | TGTGCCAGCAGCTTAAACCACAGACCGGGACAGATCTATGGCTACACCTTC
TRBJ1-3 | TRBV6-5 | NA | NA | CASSLRASGNTIYF | TGTGCCAGCAGCTTGAGGGCATCTGGAAACACCATATATTTT
TRBJ2-1 | TRBV5-6 | TRBD1 | NA | CASSSPGQGRNEQFF | TGTGCCAGCAGCTCTCCGGGACAGGGGAGAAATGAGCAGTTCTTC
TRBJ1-1 | TRBV4-1 | TRBD1 | NA | CASSQVYRGRDTEAFF | TGCGCCAGCAGCCAAGTATACAGGGGAAGGGACACTGAAGCTTTCTTT
TRBJ2-2 | TRBV6-6 | NA | NA | CASSTTGNTGELFF | TGTGCCAGCAGTACAACAGGGAACACCGGGGAGCTGTTTTTT
TRBJ2-1 | TRBV5-1 | TRBD1 | NA | CASSLGDRASNEQFF | TGCGCCAGCAGCTTGGGAGACAGGGCTAGCAATGAGCAGTTCTTC
TRBJ2-7 | TRBV7-8 | NA | NA | CASSSQYEQYF | TGTGCCAGCAGCTCACAGTACGAGCAGTACTTC
TRBJ2-3 | TRBV9 | TRBD2 | NA | CASSVVPSGGTDTQYF | TGTGCCAGCAGCGTAGTTCCTAGCGGGGGCACAGATACGCAGTATTTT
TRBJ1-2 | TRBV19 | TRBD1 | NA | CASSIPGTGHRYGYTF | TGTGCCAGTAGTATTCCCGGGACAGGGCATCGCTATGGCTACACCTTC
TRBJ2-3 | TRBV9 | NA | NA | CASSPPSAVGTDTQYF | TGTGCCAGCAGCCCCCCTAGTGCGGTGGGCACAGATACGCAGTATTTT
TRBJ1-2 | TRBV6-1 | NA | NA | CASSDDWGTGYTF | TGTGCCAGCAGTGATGATTGGGGCACCGGCTACACCTTC
TRBJ1-5 | TRBV27 | NA | NA | CASSSKTGFAQPQHF | TGTGCCAGCAGTTCCAAAACGGGTTTTGCTCAGCCCCAGCATTTT
TRBJ2-7 | TRBV19 | NA | NA | CASSISGVDPYEQYF | TGTGCCAGTAGTATATCGGGTGTGGATCCCTACGAGCAGTACTTC
TRBJ1-2 | TRBV6-6 | NA | NA | CASSKQGGHDGYTF | TGTGCCAGCAGTAAACAGGGTGGTCATGATGGCTACACCTTC
TRBJ1-2 | TRBV29-1 | TRBD1 | NA | CSAPGTGHGYTF | TGCAGCGCCCCCGGGACAGGGCATGGCTACACCTTC
TRBJ2-1 | TRBV14 | TRBD1 | NA | CASSHKQGDEYNEQFF | TGTGCCAGCAGCCACAAACAGGGGGATGAGTACAATGAGCAGTTCTTC
TRBJ2-7 | TRBV11-1 | NA | NA | CASSLAGAGYEQYF | TGTGCCAGCAGCTTAGCGGGAGCAGGCTACGAGCAGTACTTC
TRBJ2-5 | TRBV20-1 | NA | NA | CSASQGETQYF | TGCAGTGCTAGCCAGGGAGAGACCCAGTACTTC
TRBJ2-3 | TRBV11-2 | TRBD2 | few | CASSLDHLGRAVDTQYF | TGTGCCAGCAGCTTAGACCATCTCGGGAGGGCCGTAGATACGCAGTATTTT
TRBJ2-7 | TRBV12-2 | NA | NA | CASRSAPRTGEDYEQYF | TGTGCAAGTCGCTCGGCCCCCCGGACAGGGGAGGACTACGAGCAGTACTTC
TRBJ2-1 | TRBV11-2 | NA | NA | CASSLEVASAYNEQFF | TGTGCCAGCAGCTTAGAAGTGGCTAGCGCTTACAATGAGCAGTTCTTC
TRBJ2-7 | TRBV18 | TRBD1 | NA | CASSPRGQTIGEQYF | TGTGCCAGCTCACCACGGGGACAGACGATTGGCGAGCAGTACTTC
TRBJ2-7 | TRBV10-3 | NA | NA | CAISEVSGPYEQYF | TGTGCCATCAGTGAAGTCAGCGGACCCTACGAGCAGTACTTC
TRBJ1-5 | TRBV18 | NA | NA | CASSLGQTLGVQPQHF | TGTGCCAGCTCACTAGGACAGACCTTGGGTGTTCAGCCCCAGCATTTT
TRBJ2-6 | TRBV7-9 | NA | NA | CASSLALTSGANVLTF | TGTGCCAGCAGCTTAGCGCTGACTAGTGGGGCCAACGTCCTGACTTTC
TRBJ2-3 | TRBV5-4 | TRBD2 | NA | CASSAPSGNTDTQYF | TGTGCCAGCAGCGCACCTAGCGGGAACACAGATACGCAGTATTTT
TRBJ1-4 | TRBV29-1 | NA | medium-sized | CSVGGQNNEKLFF | TGCAGCGTTGGTGGACAGAACAATGAAAAACTGTTTTTT
TRBJ2-2 | TRBV7-9 | NA | NA | CASSLVSTTGELFF | TGTGCCAGCAGCTTAGTATCTACCACCGGGGAGCTGTTTTTT
TRBJ1-2 | TRBV29-1 | TRBD1 | NA | CSAGQEPYGYTF | TGCAGCGCGGGACAGGAACCCTATGGCTACACCTTC